The present entry profiles one T cell receptor (beta chain) with its context. Its target is unknown. Random-hexamer reverse transcription was applied to roughly 0.45 to 1 ug RNA. One entry per CDR3 protein results from TCRdb running MiXCR on the immunoSEQ multiplex PCR reads. The sample carries under 150,000 distinct CDR3 sequences, under 97% recorded once. This CDR3 has 15 amino acids. CDR1 and CDR2 from the germline V gene are MNHEY and SVGAGI. V was pared by 5 bases and J by 7 bases, with 11 bases of the junction left unmatched. The data are from a study of CD8 T cells in Susac syndrome. Study-level information: There were Susac syndrome patients who were therapy-naive at blood draw, others on corticosteroids, and others on intravenous immunoglobulin alone.

Findings of the study overall: The study admitted that it had a relatively small number of individuals in its TCR sequencing and HLA analysis. Expansion of clones was not seen in the CD4+ T cell repertoires of Susac syndrome.

The specimen was CD4+ T cells from PBMCs. The chain is built from TRBV6-5 and TRBJ2-7, with TRBD1 identical over 10 bases. The TCR was taken from a human donor with Susac syndrome. In DNA, the CDR3 is TGTGCCAGCAGTCCTCCGGGACAGGGGAAAAGGGAGCAGTACTTC. Its translation: CASSPPGQGKREQYF.